This T cell receptor (beta chain) was profiled in a study of spatial heterogeneity in lung cancer. Study results and caveats: Ubiquitous expanded tumor TCRs showed up in blood more at resection than follow-up.

The time point here: sample taken at primary tumor resection. Tumor, nontumor lung or frozen PBMC supplied whole RNA, sequenced without sorting. Patients with untreated early-stage non-small cell lung cancer, numbering some 68, were the donors. This clonotype showed up many times. Its antigen is currently unknown. Every molecule of TCR cDNA had its own unique molecular identifier. TCRdb used MiXCR to reprocess the 5' RACE reads, holding one entry per CDR3 protein. The sample holds approximately 39,000 distinct CDR3 sequences, about 6% seen once. The sequence came from a male donor with early-stage non-small cell lung cancer. The sample was PBMCs, taken at surgery.

CDR3 protein: CASSPNGQLNQPQHF. For the CDR3, the DNA is TGTGCCAGCTCACCGAATGGACAGTTAAATCAGCCCCAGCATTTT. The chain employs TRBV18 and TRBJ1-5, with a weak D call TRBD1 (6 bases). This CDR3 spans 15 amino acids. V gave up 3 bases and J gave up 4 bases, with 13 bases separating them. Germline V gene data show CDR1 as KGHSH and CDR2 as LQKENI. The complete variable domain, with remaining parts taken from reference TRBV18 and TRBJ1-5, reads NAGVMQNPRHLVRRRGQEARLRCSPMKGHSHVYWYRQLPEEGLKFMVYLQKENIIDESGMPKERFSAEFPKEGPSILRIQQVVRGDSAAYFCASSPNGQLNQPQHFGDGTRLSIL.